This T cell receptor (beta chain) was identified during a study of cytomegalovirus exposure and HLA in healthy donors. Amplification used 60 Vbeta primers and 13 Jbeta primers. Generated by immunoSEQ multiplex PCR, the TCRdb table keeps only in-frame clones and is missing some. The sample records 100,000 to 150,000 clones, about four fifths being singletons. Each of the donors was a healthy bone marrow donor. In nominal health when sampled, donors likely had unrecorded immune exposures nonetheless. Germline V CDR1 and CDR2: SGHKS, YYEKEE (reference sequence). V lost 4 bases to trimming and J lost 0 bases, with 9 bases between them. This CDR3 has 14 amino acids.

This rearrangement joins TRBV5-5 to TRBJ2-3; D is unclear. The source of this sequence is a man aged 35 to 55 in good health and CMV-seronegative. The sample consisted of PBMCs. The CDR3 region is CASSISASTDTQYF. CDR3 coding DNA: TGTGCCAGCAGCATAAGCGCTAGCACAGATACGCAGTATTTT.